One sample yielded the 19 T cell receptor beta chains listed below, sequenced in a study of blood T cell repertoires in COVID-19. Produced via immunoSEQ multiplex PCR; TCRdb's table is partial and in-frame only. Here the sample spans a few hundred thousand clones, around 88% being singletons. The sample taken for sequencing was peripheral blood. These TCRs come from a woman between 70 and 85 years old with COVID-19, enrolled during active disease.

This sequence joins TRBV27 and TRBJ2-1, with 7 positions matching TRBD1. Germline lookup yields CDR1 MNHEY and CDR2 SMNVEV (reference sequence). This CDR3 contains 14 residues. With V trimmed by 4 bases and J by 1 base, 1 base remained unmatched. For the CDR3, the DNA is TGTGCCAGCAGTTGGACAGGATCCTACAATGAGCAGTTCTTC. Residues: CASSWTGSYNEQFF.

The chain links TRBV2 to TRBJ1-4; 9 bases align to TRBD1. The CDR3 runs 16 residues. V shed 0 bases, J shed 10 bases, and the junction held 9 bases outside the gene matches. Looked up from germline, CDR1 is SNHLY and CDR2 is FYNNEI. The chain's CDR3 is CASSEARDRVNRKLFF. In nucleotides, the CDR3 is TGTGCCAGCAGTGAAGCTCGGGACAGGGTAAACCGAAAACTGTTTTTT.

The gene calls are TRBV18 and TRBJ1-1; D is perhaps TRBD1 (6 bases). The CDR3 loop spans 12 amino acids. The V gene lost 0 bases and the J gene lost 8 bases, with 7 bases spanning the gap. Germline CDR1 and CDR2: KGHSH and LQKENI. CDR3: CASSPPTGEAFF. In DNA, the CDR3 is TGTGCCAGCTCACCACCAACAGGGGAAGCTTTCTTT.

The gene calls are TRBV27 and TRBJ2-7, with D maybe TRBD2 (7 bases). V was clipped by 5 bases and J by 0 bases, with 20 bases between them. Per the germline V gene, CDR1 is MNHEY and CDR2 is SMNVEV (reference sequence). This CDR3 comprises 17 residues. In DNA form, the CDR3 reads TGTGCCAGCAGTGGACTAGGCGGGGGCCCTAGCTCCTACGAGCAGTACTTC. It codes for CASSGLGGGPSSYEQYF.

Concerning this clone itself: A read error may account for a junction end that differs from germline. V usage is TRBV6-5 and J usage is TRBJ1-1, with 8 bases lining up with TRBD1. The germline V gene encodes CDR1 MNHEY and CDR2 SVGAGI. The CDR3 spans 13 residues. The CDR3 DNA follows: TGTGCCTGCCGGGACAGGATGAGCACTGAAGCTTACTTT. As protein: CACRDRMSTEAYF.

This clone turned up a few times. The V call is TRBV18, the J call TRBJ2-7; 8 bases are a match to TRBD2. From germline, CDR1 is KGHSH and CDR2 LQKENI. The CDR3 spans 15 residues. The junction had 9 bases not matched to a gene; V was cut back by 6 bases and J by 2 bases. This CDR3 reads CASSPGQRGTYEQYF. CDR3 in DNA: TGTGCCAGCTCCCCCGGACAGCGGGGGACCTACGAGCAGTACTTC. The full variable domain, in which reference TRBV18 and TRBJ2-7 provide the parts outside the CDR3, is NAGVMQNPRHLVRRRGQEARLRCSPMKGHSHVYWYRQLPEEGLKFMVYLQKENIIDESGMPKERFSAEFPKEGPSILRIQQVVRGDSAAYFCASSPGQRGTYEQYFGPGTRLTVT.

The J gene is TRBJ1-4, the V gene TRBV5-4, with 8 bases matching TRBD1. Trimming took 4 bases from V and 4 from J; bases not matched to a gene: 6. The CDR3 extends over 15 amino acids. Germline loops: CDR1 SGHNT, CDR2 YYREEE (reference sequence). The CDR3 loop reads CASSAGQGLNEKLFF. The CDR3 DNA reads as TGTGCCAGCAGCGCCGGACAGGGCCTTAATGAAAAACTGTTTTTT.

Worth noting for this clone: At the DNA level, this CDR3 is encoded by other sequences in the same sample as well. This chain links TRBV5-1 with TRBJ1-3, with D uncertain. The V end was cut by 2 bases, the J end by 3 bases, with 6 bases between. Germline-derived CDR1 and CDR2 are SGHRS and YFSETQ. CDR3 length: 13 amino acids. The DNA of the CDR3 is TGCGCCAGCAGCTTACGGGGTGGAAACACCATATATTTT. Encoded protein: CASSLRGGNTIYF.

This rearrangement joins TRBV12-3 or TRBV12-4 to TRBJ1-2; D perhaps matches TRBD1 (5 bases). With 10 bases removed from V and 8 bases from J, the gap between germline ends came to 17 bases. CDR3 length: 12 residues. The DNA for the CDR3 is TGTGCCACCGGGGCGGGGGATAGGGGCTACACCTTC. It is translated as CATGAGDRGYTF.

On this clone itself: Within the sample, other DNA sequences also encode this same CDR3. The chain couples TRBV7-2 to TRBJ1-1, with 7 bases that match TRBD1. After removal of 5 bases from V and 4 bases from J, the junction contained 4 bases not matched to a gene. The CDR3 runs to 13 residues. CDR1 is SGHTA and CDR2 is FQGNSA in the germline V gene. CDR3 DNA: TGTGCCAGCAGCGAACGACAGGGCACTGAAGCTTTCTTT. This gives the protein CASSERQGTEAFF.

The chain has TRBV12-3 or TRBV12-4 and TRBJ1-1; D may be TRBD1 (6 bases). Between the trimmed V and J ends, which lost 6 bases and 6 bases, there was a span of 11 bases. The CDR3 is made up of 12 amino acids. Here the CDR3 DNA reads TGTGCCAGCAGCCCCAGGACAGCTGAAGCTTTCTTT. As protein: CASSPRTAEAFF.

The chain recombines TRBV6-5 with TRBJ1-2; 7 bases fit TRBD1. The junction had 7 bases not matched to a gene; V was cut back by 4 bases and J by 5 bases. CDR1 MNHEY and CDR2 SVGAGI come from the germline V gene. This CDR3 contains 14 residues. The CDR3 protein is CASSWGDSSYGYTF. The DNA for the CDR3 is TGTGCCAGCAGTTGGGGGGACAGCTCTTATGGCTACACCTTC.

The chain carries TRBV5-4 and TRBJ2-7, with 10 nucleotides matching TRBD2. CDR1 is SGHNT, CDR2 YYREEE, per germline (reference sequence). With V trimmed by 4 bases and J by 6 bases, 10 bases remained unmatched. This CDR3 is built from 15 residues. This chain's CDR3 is CASSLPGTSAPEQYF. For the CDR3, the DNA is TGTGCCAGCAGCCTACCCGGGACTAGCGCTCCCGAGCAGTACTTC. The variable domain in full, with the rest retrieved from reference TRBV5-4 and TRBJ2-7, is ETGVTQSPTHLIKTRGQQVTLRCSSQSGHNTVSWYQQALGQGPQFIFQYYREEENGRGNFPPRFSGLQFPNYSSELNVNALELDDSALYLCASSLPGTSAPEQYFGPGTRLTVT.

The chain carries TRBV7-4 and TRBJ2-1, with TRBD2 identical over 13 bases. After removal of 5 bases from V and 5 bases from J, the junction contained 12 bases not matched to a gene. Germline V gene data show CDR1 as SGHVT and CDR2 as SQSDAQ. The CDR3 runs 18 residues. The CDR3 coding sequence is TGTGCCAGCAGCCCCGAGACTAGCGGGGGGACCCGACACAATGAGCAGTTCTTC. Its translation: CASSPETSGGTRHNEQFF.

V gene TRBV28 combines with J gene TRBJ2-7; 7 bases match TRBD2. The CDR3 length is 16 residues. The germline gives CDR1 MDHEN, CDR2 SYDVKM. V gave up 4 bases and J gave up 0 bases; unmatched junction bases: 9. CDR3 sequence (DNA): TGTGCCAGCAGTTGGGGCGGTTCTAGCGGCTCCTACGAGCAGTACTTC. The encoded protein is CASSWGGSSGSYEQYF.

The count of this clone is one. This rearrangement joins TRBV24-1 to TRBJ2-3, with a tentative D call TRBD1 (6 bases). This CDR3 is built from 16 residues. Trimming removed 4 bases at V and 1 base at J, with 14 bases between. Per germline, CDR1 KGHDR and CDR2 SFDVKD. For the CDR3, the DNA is TGTGCCACCAGTGAGATAGGGGGTAGCGGCACAGATACGCAGTATTTT. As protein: CATSEIGGSGTDTQYF.

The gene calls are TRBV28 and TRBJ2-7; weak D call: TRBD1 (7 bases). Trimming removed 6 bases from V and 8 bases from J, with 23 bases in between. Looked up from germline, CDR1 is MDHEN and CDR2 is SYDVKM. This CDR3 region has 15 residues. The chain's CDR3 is CASRDPRGAPTKQYF. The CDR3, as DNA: TGTGCCAGCAGGGATCCCAGGGGGGCCCCTACGAAGCAGTACTTC.

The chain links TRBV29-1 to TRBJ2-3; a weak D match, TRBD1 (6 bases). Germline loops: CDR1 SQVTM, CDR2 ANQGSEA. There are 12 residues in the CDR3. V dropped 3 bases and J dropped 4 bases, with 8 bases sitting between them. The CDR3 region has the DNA TGCAGCGTTGACAAGGGGGCAGATACGCAGTATTTT. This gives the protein CSVDKGADTQYF.

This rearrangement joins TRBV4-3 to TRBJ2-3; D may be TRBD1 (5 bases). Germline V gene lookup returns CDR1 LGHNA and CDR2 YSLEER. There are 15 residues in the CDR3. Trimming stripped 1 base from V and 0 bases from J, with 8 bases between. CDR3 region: CASSQVGLSTDTQYF. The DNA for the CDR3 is TGCGCCAGCAGCCAAGTGGGGCTAAGCACAGATACGCAGTATTTT.